The clone carrying this T cell receptor (beta chain) was recorded at least ten times. Its antigen is not identified. These data are taken from a study of CD8+CD57+ T cells in acquired aplastic anemia. Study background: Sorted CD4+ and CD8+ cells yielded DNA averaging around 3 ug. Overall study results and limits: For CD8+ Simpson's diversity, patients and controls showed no significant difference. About 30 CD8+ CDR3 sequences occurred in both the patients and the controls.

By flow cytometry, patients selected for sequencing had shown an expansion of CD8+CD57+ cells. Among the patients, none had received any therapy at the time of blood sampling. Genomic DNA acted as the template from which TCR beta VDJ combination and CDR3 sequence profiling were carried out. TCRdb called the reads again in MiXCR, with one record for every CDR3 protein. The profile shows roughly 220,000 distinct CDR3 sequences, 65% of them singletons. Between the trimmed V and J ends, which lost 1 base and 0 bases, there was a span of 18 bases. CDR1 and CDR2 from the germline V gene are SEHNR and FQNEAQ (reference sequence). This CDR3 has 18 residues.

V and J are TRBV7-9 and TRBJ1-1; possibly TRBD1 for D (5 bases). This receptor was identified in a human donor with aplastic anemia. Sample: sorted CD4+, CD8+, or CD8+CD57+ T cells (not recorded which) from PBMCs. The CDR3 loop is CASSLGTGEALMNTEAFF. For the CDR3, the DNA is TGTGCCAGCAGCTTAGGAACAGGAGAAGCTCTCATGAACACTGAAGCTTTCTTT.